This T cell receptor beta chain was identified in a study of T-cell reconstitution after alpha-beta-depleted transplantation in children. A library of TCRbeta sequences, prepared with unique molecular identifiers, was generated. TCRdb ran MiXCR on the PCR reads and lists one entry per CDR3 protein. The profile shows hundreds of thousands of distinct CDR3 sequences, approximately 12% of them singletons. The CDR3 has 16 residues. The germline CDR1 and CDR2 sequences are DFQATT and SNEGSKA (reference sequence). V shed 4 bases, J shed 2 bases, and the junction held 10 bases outside the gene matches. This clonotype was seen a single time.

The sequence came from a human donor who donated a stem cell graft to a child with combined immunodeficiency. Sequenced material: PBMCs from the stem cell graft donor, taken from the stem cell graft. V usage is TRBV20-1 and J usage is TRBJ2-7; 11 bases agree with TRBD2. CDR3 DNA: TGCAGTGCTACCCCATCGACTAGCGGGACCACCTACGAGCAGTACTTC. Translating it yields CSATPSTSGTTYEQYF.